Listed below are T cell receptor beta chains from one sample, sequenced in a study of blood T cells in healthy people across ages. One entry per CDR3 protein results from TCRdb running MiXCR on the 5' RACE reads. The repertoire has fewer than 700,000 distinct CDR3 sequences, around 43% of them found once; the top ten carry about 30%. The sample consisted of blood. These receptors all stem from an elderly man in good health. Both conserved end residues are part of each CDR3. The order of the fields is V gene, clone size, J gene, D gene, CDR3 protein, CDR3 DNA. The D gene is left open where the match is weak. Where a row states a size, it is once, few, many or the class of an expanded clone; other rows omit it.

TRBV12-3/TRBV12-4	-	TRBJ2-5	-	CASNPGPSDSKTQYF	TGTGCCAGCAATCCGGGACCGTCGGATAGTAAGACCCAGTACTTC
TRBV28	-	TRBJ2-7	-	CASSVGPIYEQYF	TGTGCCAGCAGCGTGGGACCGATCTACGAGCAGTACTTC
TRBV7-2	-	TRBJ2-1	TRBD1	CASSRRQGRLSRSYSEQFF	TGTGCCAGCAGCCGAAGACAGGGGCGCCTCTCTCGCTCCTACAGTGAGCAGTTCTTC
TRBV12-3/TRBV12-4	few	TRBJ2-5	TRBD2	CASSSPGTSGEETQYF	TGTGCCAGCAGCTCCCCCGGGACTAGCGGAGAAGAGACCCAGTACTTC
TRBV7-2	-	TRBJ1-4	-	CASSFGPRGEKLFF	TGTGCCAGCAGCTTTGGGCCACGGGGTGAAAAACTGTTTTTT
TRBV24-1	once	TRBJ2-5	TRBD2	CATSGGGKTQYF	TGTGCCACGTCGGGGGGGGGTAAGACCCAGTACTTC
TRBV6-2/TRBV6-3	few	TRBJ2-1	-	CASRKLNEQFF	TGTGCCAGCAGGAAATTGAATGAGCAGTTCTTC
TRBV29-1	few	TRBJ2-3	TRBD1	CSVLGTATDTQYF	TGCAGCGTGCTTGGGACAGCCACAGATACGCAGTATTTT
TRBV2	few	TRBJ1-2	-	CASSEASGTIYGYTF	TGTGCCAGCAGTGAGGCGTCAGGGACCATCTATGGCTACACCTTC
TRBV20-1	-	TRBJ2-1	TRBD1	CSARDGTGPHEQFF	TGCAGTGCTAGAGATGGGACAGGGCCCCACGAGCAGTTCTTC
TRBV20-1	-	TRBJ2-1	TRBD1	CSAPETGVNEQFF	TGCAGTGCCCCCGAGACAGGGGTTAATGAGCAGTTCTTC
TRBV14	few	TRBJ2-3	TRBD2	CASSQDRLATSTDTQYF	TGTGCCAGCAGCCAAGATAGACTAGCGACTAGCACAGATACGCAGTATTTT
TRBV7-2	-	TRBJ2-7	-	CASSLGHGQYF	TGTGCCAGCAGTTTGGGACATGGGCAGTACTTC
TRBV15	-	TRBJ2-7	TRBD1	CATSREGRGMGEQYF	TGTGCCACCAGCCGAGAGGGCAGGGGGATGGGCGAGCAGTACTTC
TRBV7-2	many	TRBJ2-7	-	CASSIDKRYEQYF	TGTGCCAGCAGCATCGATAAACGCTACGAGCAGTACTTC
TRBV7-9	many	TRBJ2-3	TRBD1	CASSRFQGADTQYF	TGTGCCAGCAGCCGCTTCCAGGGGGCAGATACGCAGTATTTT
TRBV15	few	TRBJ2-2	-	CATSRVGGEDTGELFF	TGTGCCACCAGCAGAGTGGGCGGGGAGGACACCGGGGAGCTGTTTTTT
TRBV5-8	-	TRBJ2-7	TRBD2	CASSSPGTRNTYEQYF	TGTGCCAGCAGTTCCCCCGGGACTAGAAACACCTACGAGCAGTACTTC
TRBV20-1	-	TRBJ1-5	-	CSADPARGDQPQHF	TGCAGTGCGGATCCGGCCAGGGGAGATCAGCCCCAGCATTTT
TRBV29-1	many	TRBJ1-4	-	CSGGGGNEKLFF	TGCAGCGGGGGTGGCGGTAATGAAAAACTGTTTTTT
TRBV10-2	-	TRBJ2-6	-	CTSSGNRFSGANVLTF	TGCACCAGCAGTGGCAACAGGTTCTCTGGGGCCAACGTCCTGACTTTC
TRBV6-5	few	TRBJ2-1	TRBD2	CASSKLAGLFAEQFF	TGTGCCAGCAGTAAACTAGCGGGACTATTTGCTGAGCAGTTCTTC
TRBV7-2	many	TRBJ2-3	-	CASSLGAGGDTQYF	TGTGCCAGCAGCTTAGGCGCGGGTGGGGATACGCAGTATTTT
TRBV4-1	few	TRBJ2-5	TRBD1	CASSQEPGQGRTQYF	TGCGCCAGCAGCCAGGAACCGGGACAGGGGAGGACCCAGTACTTC
TRBV30	-	TRBJ2-3	TRBD1	CASGTGGYTDTQYF	TGTGCCTCCGGGACAGGGGGGTACACAGATACGCAGTATTTT
TRBV6-1	-	TRBJ2-5	TRBD1	CASRLDRVETQYF	TGTGCCAGCAGATTGGACAGGGTGGAGACCCAGTACTTC
TRBV7-3	-	TRBJ2-1	TRBD2	CAGSLAPIGLAGDNEQFF	TGTGCCGGCAGCTTAGCCCCCATAGGACTAGCGGGAGACAATGAGCAGTTCTTC
TRBV7-2	-	TRBJ1-5	-	CASSQRVSGVLNQPQHF	TGTGCCAGCAGCCAGAGGGTCTCTGGGGTCCTCAATCAGCCCCAGCATTTT
TRBV20-1	-	TRBJ2-1	TRBD2	CSASRHQAGGAYNEQFF	TGCAGTGCTAGTCGGCATCAAGCGGGAGGGGCCTACAATGAGCAGTTCTTC
TRBV12-5	few	TRBJ2-5	-	CASGSSPGFSETQYF	TGTGCTAGTGGTTCATCTCCAGGGTTCTCAGAGACCCAGTACTTC